The clone carrying this T cell receptor (beta chain) was found a few times. The antigen is unknown. Germline CDR1 SNHLY, CDR2 FYNNEI. The CDR3 runs 12 residues. The V end was cut by 8 bases, the J end by 1 base, with 9 bases between. The sample originates from a study of T-cell memory formation after mild COVID-19. TCRdb re-analysed the 5' RACE reads in MiXCR, keeping a single row per CDR3 protein. The data hold around 370,000 distinct CDR3 sequences, with about 21% observed a single time. The study, taken as a whole, reports: Within pre-infection memory, some responding clones were found, suggesting cross-reactive memory joined.

The specimen was PBMCs or a T cell subset sorted from them (not recorded which). The chain has TRBV2 and TRBJ2-7; D could derive from TRBD1 or TRBD2 (6 bases each). The receptor was derived from an adult woman who had mild COVID-19 (a few samples of this study predate the infection). Cell type and time point are not known. In DNA, the CDR3 is TGTGCCAGCGGGGGGACATCCTACGAGCAGTACTTC. It translates to CASGGTSYEQYF.